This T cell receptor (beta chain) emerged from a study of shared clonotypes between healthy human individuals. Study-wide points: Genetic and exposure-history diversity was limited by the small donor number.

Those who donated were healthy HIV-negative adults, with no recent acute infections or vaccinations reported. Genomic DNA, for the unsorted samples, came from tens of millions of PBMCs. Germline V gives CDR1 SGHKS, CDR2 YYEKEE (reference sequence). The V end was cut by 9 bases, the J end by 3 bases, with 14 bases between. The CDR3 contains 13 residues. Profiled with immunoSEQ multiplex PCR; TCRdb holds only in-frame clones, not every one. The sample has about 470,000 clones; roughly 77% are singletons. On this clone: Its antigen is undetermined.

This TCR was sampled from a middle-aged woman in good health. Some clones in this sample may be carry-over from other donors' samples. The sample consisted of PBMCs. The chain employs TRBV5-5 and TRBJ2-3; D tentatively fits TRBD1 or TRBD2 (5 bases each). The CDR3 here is CATSGGATDTQYF. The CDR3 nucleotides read TGTGCCACCAGTGGGGGAGCGACAGATACGCAGTATTTT.